This passage covers 20 T cell receptor beta chains from one sample sequenced in a study of T cell repertoires in aging, cancer and after chemotherapy. Rearranged V-D-J TRB sequences were amplified with a mixed TRB-A/B primer pool. MiXCR was run by TCRdb on the multiplex PCR reads, yielding one entry per CDR3 protein. The sample has over a thousand distinct CDR3 sequences, approximately 30% seen once. Peripheral blood genomic DNA, not sorted cells or RNA, was the template. The sequenced material came from blood. These receptor sequences come from a human donor with a solid tumor.

This clonotype turned up a few times. V usage is TRBV9 and J usage is TRBJ2-3; 8 positions match TRBD2. Losses at the gene ends were 4 bases for V and 4 bases for J; bases not matched to a gene: 8. The CDR3 covers 15 residues. Germline V gives CDR1 SGDLS, CDR2 YYNGEE. The CDR3 DNA reads as TGTGCCAGCAGCAGGATAGCGGGGTCCTCAGATACGCAGTATTTT. Amino acids: CASSRIAGSSDTQYF. The variable domain in full, with the rest retrieved from reference TRBV9 and TRBJ2-3, is DSGVTQTPKHLITATGQRVTLRCSPRSGDLSVYWYQQSLDQGLQFLIQYYNGEERAKGNILERFSAQQFPDLHSELNLSSLELGDSALYFCASSRIAGSSDTQYFGPGTRLTVL.

By sample share, this clonotype is large. The chain recombines TRBV27 with TRBJ2-7; D not resolved. V dropped 3 bases and J dropped 2 bases, with 8 bases sitting between them. Germline assignment: CDR1 MNHEY and CDR2 SMNVEV (reference sequence). The CDR3 loop spans 13 amino acids. This CDR3 is CASSFNKAYEQYF. The CDR3, as DNA: TGTGCCAGCAGTTTTAACAAAGCCTACGAGCAGTACTTC.

By its share, this clonotype is medium-sized. This rearrangement joins TRBV5-4 to TRBJ1-4; D is unclear. V lost 0 bases to trimming and J lost 7 bases, with 7 bases between them. Germline CDR1 and CDR2: SGHNT and YYREEE (reference sequence). The CDR3 has 13 residues. Here the CDR3 reads CASSLAGSEKLFF. The CDR3 DNA reads as TGTGCCAGCAGCTTGGCCGGTAGTGAAAAACTGTTTTTT.

By proportion, this clonotype is large. V usage is TRBV6-6 and J usage is TRBJ2-7, with 8 bases lining up with TRBD1. The V gene's germline CDR1 is MNHNY and CDR2 SVGAGI (reference sequence). Losses at the gene ends were 2 bases for V and 4 bases for J; bases not matched to a gene: 7. This CDR3 comprises 15 residues. In DNA, the CDR3 is TGTGCCAGCAGTTACGTCCCGGACAGGGAATACGAGCAGTACTTC. Translated: CASSYVPDREYEQYF.

Concerning this clonotype: This may be a read error, as it is one base from a much larger clone. V is TRBV4-3 and J is TRBJ2-2, with D unresolved. The V gene's germline CDR1 is LGHNA and CDR2 YSLEER. This CDR3 is built from 16 residues. Trimming took off 0 bases at V and 8 bases at J, with 16 bases between the two ends. The CDR3 here is CASSQDPPNPRGELFF. CDR3 in DNA: TGCGCCAGCAGCCAAGATCCTCCGAATCCCAGAGGGGAGCTGTTTTTT.

In its sample, this clonotype ranks as medium-sized (0.01 to 0.1%). The chain carries TRBV18 and TRBJ1-2; 7 positions match TRBD1. The V gene end was trimmed by 3 bases and the J gene end by 4 bases; junction bases not matched to a gene: 2. The germline V gene has CDR1 KGHSH and CDR2 LQKENI. The CDR3 sequence is 13 residues long. The CDR3 reads CASSPTGVYGYTF. The CDR3 coding sequence is TGTGCCAGCTCACCCACAGGGGTCTATGGCTACACCTTC.

By proportion, this clonotype is large. The chain joins TRBV4-3 to TRBJ2-5, with unresolved D. The CDR3 loop spans 15 amino acids. The germline V gene encodes CDR1 LGHNA and CDR2 YSLEER. Trimming left V 0 bases short and J 0 bases short, with 8 bases between. CDR3 protein: CASSQEVEYQETQYF. CDR3 coding DNA: TGCGCCAGCAGCCAAGAAGTAGAATACCAAGAGACCCAGTACTTC.

The J gene is TRBJ2-7, the V gene TRBV4-3; possible D gene TRBD1, 5 bases. The CDR3 has 13 residues. The V end lost 2 bases, the J end lost 4 bases, and 9 bases lay between the germline ends. Germline CDR1 LGHNA, CDR2 YSLEER. CDR3: CASSQFQGYEQYF. CDR3 bases: TGCGCCAGCAGCCAATTCCAGGGTTACGAGCAGTACTTC.

Judged by abundance, this clonotype is medium-sized. The chain recombines TRBV20-1 with TRBJ2-6; D uncertain. CDR1 DFQATT and CDR2 SNEGSKA come from the germline V gene (reference sequence). The CDR3 contains 20 residues. The V end lost 5 bases, the J end lost 1 base, and 27 bases lay between the germline ends. The CDR3 DNA reads as TGCAGTGCTTCACCCCCCCTTGGGAACTTCTATGATTCTGGGGCCAACGTCCTGACTTTC. Amino acids: CSASPPLGNFYDSGANVLTF.

This clonotype is medium-sized. This sequence joins TRBV10-2 and TRBJ2-2, with D perhaps given as TRBD1 or TRBD2 (5 bases each). The CDR3 runs 15 residues. V was cut by 6 bases and J by 2 bases, with 13 bases left in between. The V gene's germline CDR1 is WSHSY and CDR2 SAAADI. The CDR3 sequence: CASRGTQYNTGELFF. CDR3 nucleotides: TGCGCCAGCAGGGGGACCCAATATAACACCGGGGAGCTGTTTTTT.

Relative to its sample, this clonotype is large. The rearrangement links TRBV15 to TRBJ2-7; TRBD1 agrees at 8 bases. Germline V gene lookup returns CDR1 LNHNV and CDR2 YYDKDF (reference sequence). Trimming took 0 bases from V and 4 from J; bases not matched to a gene: 2. The CDR3 consists of 14 residues. The CDR3, as DNA: TGTGCCACCAGCAGAGAAGGACAGGGATACGAGCAGTACTTC. Protein: CATSREGQGYEQYF.

By sample share, this clonotype is medium-sized. The chain has TRBV10-2 and TRBJ1-2; D perhaps matches TRBD1 (5 bases). Germline values: CDR1 WSHSY, CDR2 SAAADI. V dropped 3 bases and J dropped 2 bases, with 16 bases sitting between them. The CDR3 has 16 residues. The CDR3 coding sequence is TGCGCCAGCAGTGATAGCTTGGGGCAGCCGAACTATGGCTACACCTTC. Its protein is CASSDSLGQPNYGYTF.

By its share, this clonotype is medium-sized. V and J are TRBV5-4 and TRBJ1-4, with 7 bases fitting TRBD1. Losses at the gene ends were 1 base for V and 3 bases for J; bases not matched to a gene: 3. The CDR3 is made up of 15 amino acids. Germline V lookup: CDR1 SGHNT, CDR2 YYREEE (reference sequence). In DNA form, the CDR3 reads TGTGCCAGCAGCTTGAGGGGACAGCCTAATGAAAAACTGTTTTTT. This sequence encodes CASSLRGQPNEKLFF.

This clonotype is medium-sized (0.01 to 0.1%) by share. The chain employs TRBV5-1 and TRBJ2-4, with D perhaps matching TRBD1 or TRBD2 (6 bases each). Trimming left V 4 bases short and J 2 bases short, with 28 bases between. The CDR3 has 20 residues. Germline CDR1 and CDR2: SGHRS and YFSETQ. CDR3 sequence: CASSPAAVDVGRGPKNIQYF. The CDR3 DNA is TGCGCCAGCAGCCCGGCTGCGGTGGACGTAGGTCGGGGGCCCAAAAACATTCAGTACTTC. Based on the CDR3 plus reference TRBV5-1 and TRBJ2-4, the full variable domain is KAGVTQTPRYLIKTRGQQVTLSCSPISGHRSVSWYQQTPGQGLQFLFEYFSETQRNKGNFPGRFSGRQFSNSRSEMNVSTLELGDSALYLCASSPAAVDVGRGPKNIQYFGAGTRLSVL.

The chain employs TRBV5-6 and TRBJ2-7; D remains unclear. Trimming left V 0 bases short and J 0 bases short, with 10 bases between. Germline V gives CDR1 SGHDT, CDR2 YYEEEE. There are 15 residues in the CDR3. The CDR3 sequence is CASSLGQVGSYEQYF. In DNA, the CDR3 is TGTGCCAGCAGCTTGGGTCAGGTCGGCTCCTACGAGCAGTACTTC.

This clonotype counts as medium-sized (0.01 to 0.1%). In DNA form, the CDR3 reads TGTGCCAGCAATAGGGGGGCGCGTGAGCAGTACTTC. Its protein product is CASNRGAREQYF. The J gene is TRBJ2-7, the V gene TRBV28; D tentatively reads TRBD1 or TRBD2 (6 bases each). CDR1 is MDHEN, CDR2 SYDVKM, per germline. The CDR3 sequence is 12 residues long. V was shortened by 7 bases and J by 7 bases, with 14 bases between the two germline ends.

This clonotype is labeled as large (0.1 to 1%). Mismatch with germline at one junction end may stem from a read error. The rearrangement joins TRBV7-9 to TRBJ2-5; the match to TRBD1 covers 10 bases. CDR1 is SEHNR and CDR2 is FQNEAQ in the germline V gene (reference sequence). The CDR3 length is 14 residues. The CDR3 sequence is CASIPAGTGESQYF. The CDR3 region has the DNA TGTGCCAGCATCCCTGCCGGGACAGGGGAGAGCCAGTACTTC.

The genes are TRBV29-1 and TRBJ1-2; D is unresolved. Germline-derived CDR1 and CDR2 are SQVTM and ANQGSEA. Trimming took off 1 base at V and 4 bases at J, with 7 bases between the two ends. The CDR3 has 12 residues. In DNA form, the CDR3 reads TGCAGCGTTGAAGCGGAAGGCTATGGCTACACCTTC. This encodes CSVEAEGYGYTF.

V usage is TRBV6-5 and J usage is TRBJ2-7, with a possible D match to TRBD1 (6 bases). CDR1 is MNHEY and CDR2 is SVGAGI in the germline V gene. The CDR3 covers 12 residues. Trimming stripped 5 bases from V and 7 bases from J, with 12 bases between. As DNA, the CDR3 is TGTGCCAGCAGTGCCGTTGGACAGGAGCAGTACTTC. This codes for CASSAVGQEQYF.

This chain joins TRBV7-2 and TRBJ2-1, with 12 positions matching TRBD2. The CDR3 runs to 16 residues. Germline CDR1 SGHTA, CDR2 FQGNSA. J lost 8 bases, V lost 5 bases, and 10 bases had no gene match. Written as DNA, the CDR3 is TGTGCCAGCAGCCCCCGGCTAGCGGGGGGGCCGCATGAGCAGTTCTTC. This translates into CASSPRLAGGPHEQFF.